Listed below are T cell receptor beta chains from one sample, sequenced in a study of Ad26.COV2.S vaccination and SARS-CoV-2 variants. Assay: immunoSEQ multiplex PCR; the TCRdb copy retains only in-frame clones and omits some. The sample includes about 400,000 clones, roughly 88% of them seen just once. The specimen was peripheral blood, collected in a trial of Ad26.COV2.S vaccine versus placebo. Receptor source: a person aged 18-65 years who received the Ad26.COV2.S COVID-19 vaccine or a placebo. CDR3s include the opening cysteine and the closing phenylalanine or tryptophan. A D gene is named only where the DNA matches it firmly. The size of a clone is reported for some rows only, either as once, few or many, or as a class for expanded clones.

V: TRBV7-2
D: -
size: -
J: TRBJ2-5
DNA: TGTGCCAGCAGCTTAAGCCGGGCGGGTCGGGAGACCCAGTACTTC
CDR3: CASSLSRAGRETQYF

V: TRBV11-2
D: -
size: -
J: TRBJ2-1
DNA: TGTGCCAGCACCCCCGGCGCCGAAACCTACAATGAGCAGTTCTTC
CDR3: CASTPGAETYNEQFF

V: TRBV10-3
D: TRBD2
size: -
J: TRBJ2-5
DNA: TGTGCCATCTCCCCGGGGGGGCGAACAGAGACCCAGTACTTC
CDR3: CAISPGGRTETQYF

V: TRBV7-8
D: TRBD2
size: -
J: TRBJ2-3
DNA: TGTGCCAGCAGCCCCCTCGATGGAGCGGGGGGGCCGATAGATACGCAGTATTTT
CDR3: CASSPLDGAGGPIDTQYF

V: TRBV29-1
D: -
size: -
J: TRBJ2-5
DNA: TGCAGCGTTGACGGGGTGGGGGTAGAGACCCAGTACTTC
CDR3: CSVDGVGVETQYF

V: TRBV28
D: TRBD1
size: -
J: TRBJ2-2
DNA: TGTGCCAGCAGACCGGACAGGGTTCGACGGGAGCTGTTTTTT
CDR3: CASRPDRVRRELFF

V: TRBV19
D: -
size: -
J: TRBJ2-1
DNA: TGTGCCAGTATTGGGCGGCGGGGAGGCTGGAATGAGCAGTTCTTC
CDR3: CASIGRRGGWNEQFF

V: TRBV19
D: TRBD1
size: -
J: TRBJ1-5
DNA: TGTGCCAGTACCCCGCTGGACAGGGAAGATCAGCCCCAGCATTTT
CDR3: CASTPLDREDQPQHF

V: TRBV9
D: -
size: -
J: TRBJ1-2
DNA: TGTGCCAGCAGCGTAGACTTCGCGGGGGGGACGGATGGCTACACCTTC
CDR3: CASSVDFAGGTDGYTF

V: TRBV15
D: TRBD2
size: -
J: TRBJ2-7
DNA: TGTGCCACCAGCAGAGGACTAGCGGGGGGCTCCTACGAGCAGTACTTC
CDR3: CATSRGLAGGSYEQYF

V: TRBV11-2
D: -
size: once
J: TRBJ1-6
DNA: TGTGCCAGCAGCTTGTCCTCCGCTAATTCACCCCTCCACTTT
CDR3: CASSLSSANSPLHF

V: TRBV28
D: TRBD1
size: -
J: TRBJ1-2
DNA: TGTGCCAGCAGAACGCAGGGGGCTGATGGCTACACCTTC
CDR3: CASRTQGADGYTF

V: TRBV25-1
D: TRBD1
size: few
J: TRBJ1-5
DNA: TGTGCCAGCAGTGACGAGGGGGCCCCGCCAGGTAATCAGCCCCAGCATTTT
CDR3: CASSDEGAPPGNQPQHF

V: TRBV6-2/TRBV6-3
D: -
size: once
J: TRBJ2-2
DNA: TGTGCCAGCAGCGACACCGGGGAGCTGTTTTTT
CDR3: CASSDTGELFF

V: TRBV19
D: -
size: -
J: TRBJ1-5
DNA: TGTGCCAGTAGTTGGGACCTATATAGCAATCAGCCCCAGCATTTT
CDR3: CASSWDLYSNQPQHF

V: TRBV14
D: TRBD1
size: -
J: TRBJ2-7
DNA: TGTGCCAGCAGCCGCTCGCGGACAGGGGGCAGGAATCCCCGCTACGAGCAGTACTTC
CDR3: CASSRSRTGGRNPRYEQYF

V: TRBV19
D: -
size: -
J: TRBJ2-3
DNA: TGTGCCAGTAGTATGGTCAGTGGGCTGGGTACGCAGTATTTT
CDR3: CASSMVSGLGTQYF

V: TRBV5-5
D: -
size: once
J: TRBJ2-7
DNA: TGTGCCAGCAGCTACAGCTCCTACGAGCAGTACTTC
CDR3: CASSYSSYEQYF

V: TRBV30
D: TRBD1
size: -
J: TRBJ1-5
DNA: TGTGCCTGGAGTGTCGGGACAGGGTTCAATCAGCCCCAGCATTTT
CDR3: CAWSVGTGFNQPQHF

V: TRBV18
D: -
size: -
J: TRBJ1-1
DNA: TGTGCCAGCTCACCACCCAACACTGAAGCTTTCTTT
CDR3: CASSPPNTEAFF

V: TRBV7-9
D: TRBD1
size: -
J: TRBJ1-5
DNA: TGTGCCAGCAGCCCATCAGGGGGCGCGTCACATCAGCCCCAGCATTTT
CDR3: CASSPSGGASHQPQHF

V: TRBV18
D: -
size: -
J: TRBJ1-2
DNA: TGTGCCAGCTCACCAACTCCGGGGGTTAGCTACACCTTC
CDR3: CASSPTPGVSYTF

V: TRBV14
D: -
size: few
J: TRBJ1-5
DNA: TGTGCCAGCAGCCCTAGCAATCAGCCCCAGCATTTT
CDR3: CASSPSNQPQHF

V: TRBV20-1
D: -
size: -
J: TRBJ2-3
DNA: TGCAGTGCTAGTGGAGAGGAGAGCACAGATACGCAGTATTTT
CDR3: CSASGEESTDTQYF

V: TRBV5-1
D: -
size: -
J: TRBJ2-1
DNA: TGCGCCAGCAGCTTATCTGGCAGTCGCTCCTACAATGAGCAGTTCTTC
CDR3: CASSLSGSRSYNEQFF

V: TRBV2
D: TRBD2
size: few
J: TRBJ2-7
DNA: TGTGCCAGCAGGGACGCGGGACTAACCTACGAGCAGTACTTC
CDR3: CASRDAGLTYEQYF

V: TRBV9
D: TRBD1
size: -
J: TRBJ1-3
DNA: TGTGCCAGCAGCGTTGGACAGGGGGGACACACCATATATTTT
CDR3: CASSVGQGGHTIYF

V: TRBV6-5
D: -
size: -
J: TRBJ1-4
DNA: TGTGCCAGCACCTACGGGGTATCAACTAATGAAAAACTGTTTTTT
CDR3: CASTYGVSTNEKLFF

V: TRBV5-1
D: -
size: -
J: TRBJ1-1
DNA: TGCGCCAGCAGCAAGTGGCCCCAGGGTTCCATGAACACTGAAGCTTTCTTT
CDR3: CASSKWPQGSMNTEAFF

V: TRBV11-3
D: TRBD2
size: -
J: TRBJ2-5
DNA: TGTGCCAGCAGCTTAGGGCAGCGGGGACAAGAGACCCAGTACTTC
CDR3: CASSLGQRGQETQYF

V: TRBV28
D: TRBD2
size: once
J: TRBJ2-5
DNA: TGTGCCAGCAGTTTGGGAGGGCTCAGGGAGACCCAGTACTTC
CDR3: CASSLGGLRETQYF

V: TRBV27
D: -
size: -
J: TRBJ2-5
DNA: TGTGCCAGCAGAGGTATTCTGGGCCAAGAGACCCAGTACTTC
CDR3: CASRGILGQETQYF

V: TRBV13
D: -
size: few
J: TRBJ1-2
DNA: TGTGCCAGCAGCTTAGGCGGTCCCGGCTACACCTTC
CDR3: CASSLGGPGYTF

V: TRBV11-2
D: TRBD1
size: once
J: TRBJ1-2
DNA: TGTGCCAGCAGTTTAGGGACAGGATACGGCTACACCTTC
CDR3: CASSLGTGYGYTF

V: TRBV2
D: -
size: -
J: TRBJ2-6
DNA: TGTGCCAGCAGTACACCCCCGACTAGACAGGGATCTGGGGCCAACGTCCTGACTTTC
CDR3: CASSTPPTRQGSGANVLTF

V: TRBV5-1
D: -
size: -
J: TRBJ1-1
DNA: TGCGCCAGCTCCCGGGGGGGCACTGAAGCTTTCTTT
CDR3: CASSRGGTEAFF

V: TRBV11-1
D: TRBD1
size: -
J: TRBJ1-6
DNA: TGTGCCAGCAGCAAAATACAGGGGGTTGGGTCACCCCTCCACTTT
CDR3: CASSKIQGVGSPLHF

V: TRBV7-9
D: -
size: few
J: TRBJ2-1
DNA: TGTGCCAGCAGCTTGGGCAATGAGCAGTTCTTC
CDR3: CASSLGNEQFF

V: TRBV19
D: TRBD1
size: once
J: TRBJ2-6
DNA: TGTGCCAGTAGTATGTGGGACAGGGGGCCGACTTCCTCTGGGGCCAACGTCCTGACTTTC
CDR3: CASSMWDRGPTSSGANVLTF

V: TRBV3-1/TRBV3-2
D: -
size: -
J: TRBJ2-2
DNA: TGTGCCAGCAGCCAAGATTTCGCGGGGACGAACACCGGGGAGCTGTTTTTT
CDR3: CASSQDFAGTNTGELFF